This T cell receptor beta chain was recorded in a study of Ad26.COV2.S vaccination and SARS-CoV-2 variants. Study information: Ad26.COV2.S arm of COV1001 included the donor. Intramuscular Ad26.COV2.S doses were given once or twice, 56 days apart.

Some clones are missing from TCRdb's copy, which holds only in-frame ones; the method was immunoSEQ multiplex PCR. This sample has a few hundred thousand clones, with over 75% found just once. As regards this clone: The antigen remains undetermined.

Study-wide points: Reported findings describe substantial breadth in spike-specific CD8+ and CD4+ T cell responses following vaccination.

V was pared by 5 bases and J by 0 bases, with 8 bases between. CDR3 length equals 15 residues. In germline, CDR1 is SGHVS, CDR2 FQNEAQ. This sample's treatment: approximately 18 received Ad26.COV2.S at low or high dose, single or two shots; roughly five received placebo; per-sample allocation not given. All samples were drawn on day 63, counting from the first vaccine or placebo injection. Whoever gave the sample was an adult aged 18-55 years in Boston. This chain joins TRBV7-8 and TRBJ2-6; weak D call: TRBD1 (5 bases). This sample comprised peripheral blood, obtained in a trial of Ad26.COV2.S vaccine versus placebo. The sequence derives from a person between 18 and 60 years old who received the Ad26.COV2.S COVID-19 vaccine or a placebo. The CDR3 sequence is CASSPGNSGANVLTF. CDR3 DNA: TGTGCCAGCAGCCCAGGGAACTCTGGGGCCAACGTCCTGACTTTC.